This T cell receptor (beta chain) was sequenced in a study of T cells after yellow fever vaccination. Germline V gives CDR1 ENHRY, CDR2 SYGVKD. CDR3 length: 16 residues. Trimming cost V 1 base and J 4 bases; bases outside gene matches: 6. TCRdb analysed the 5' RACE reads with MiXCR anew, one entry per CDR3 protein. This sample has 200,000 to 300,000 distinct CDR3 sequences, with about 3.5% found just once. The sample holds many counts of this clonotype. This specimen was PBMCs, taken 15 days after the yellow fever booster vaccination. The source of this sequence is a man aged 18 to 30 who received the YFV17D yellow fever vaccine. The chain employs TRBV10-3 and TRBJ2-3, with 9 bases that match TRBD1. The CDR3 DNA reads as TGTGCCATCAGTGAGTTTACAGGGGGCGCATCAGATACGCAGTATTTT. Amino acids: CAISEFTGGASDTQYF.